These 19 T cell receptor beta chains were sequenced from one sample in a study of naive and memory T cell subsets. An oligonucleotide containing a UMI was ligated to the 3' end of TCR cDNA. Amplification of ligated cDNA took four PCR rounds with SP2 and nested alpha and beta constant primers. Using its own MiXCR run on the 5' RACE reads, TCRdb lists one record per CDR3 protein. Of roughly 56,000 distinct CDR3 sequences listed, 5.5% to 8.5% were seen once; the top ten hold 9% to 10%. These receptor sequences come from a male donor in good health.

This clonotype was seen many times. This chain joins TRBV7-2 and TRBJ2-5; D is unresolved. Germline CDR1 reads SGHTA; CDR2 reads FQGNSA. This CDR3 spans 14 amino acids. V was shortened by 4 bases and J by 4 bases, with 13 bases between the two germline ends. This CDR3 is CASSSMGVGETQYF. Written as DNA, the CDR3 is TGTGCCAGCAGCTCCATGGGCGTGGGAGAGACCCAGTACTTC.

This clonotype was seen many times. The CDR3 is CASSLGRSTDTQYF. For the CDR3, the DNA is TGTGCCAGCAGCTTAGGCAGGAGCACAGATACGCAGTATTTT. This chain joins TRBV11-1 and TRBJ2-3; D unclear. Germline assignment: CDR1 SGHAT and CDR2 FQDESV (reference sequence). V dropped 1 base and J dropped 0 bases, with 5 bases sitting between them. This CDR3 has 14 residues.

This CDR3 reads CSARVIGQETQYF. The DNA for the CDR3 is TGCAGTGCTAGAGTAATAGGACAAGAGACCCAGTACTTC. This rearrangement joins TRBV20-1 to TRBJ2-5; no definite D call. CDR1 DFQATT and CDR2 SNEGSKA come from the germline V gene (reference sequence). The CDR3 extends over 13 amino acids. Trimming stripped 1 base from V and 2 bases from J, with 8 bases between.

In DNA, the CDR3 is TGTGCCAGCAGTAAAAACATCCCCCGGACTAGCACAGATACGCAGTATTTT. It is translated as CASSKNIPRTSTDTQYF. This sequence joins TRBV27 and TRBJ2-3; perhaps TRBD2 as D (5 bases). The CDR3 runs 17 residues. Germline V gene lookup returns CDR1 MNHEY and CDR2 SMNVEV (reference sequence). Trimming took 5 bases from V and 0 from J, leaving 18 bases between them.

This clonotype was seen repeatedly, ten times or more. This chain connects TRBV7-6 to TRBJ2-3; 9 nucleotides agree with TRBD2. The V and J ends lost 3 bases and 4 bases, in that order; junction bases with no gene match: 5. From germline, CDR1 is SGHVS and CDR2 FNYEAQ. The CDR3 contains 15 residues. The CDR3 nucleotides are TGTGCCAGCAGCTTTAGCGGGGGAGCCCCAGATACGCAGTATTTT. The encoded protein is CASSFSGGAPDTQYF.

V usage is TRBV6-6 and J usage is TRBJ2-3, with D tentatively TRBD1 or TRBD2 (6 bases each). In germline, CDR1 is MNHNY, CDR2 SVGAGI (reference sequence). Deletions cut 6 bases from V and 2 bases from J, with 12 bases between. The CDR3 extends over 14 amino acids. CDR3 nucleotides: TGTGCCAGCAGCTCGGGGGCAGACACAGATACGCAGTATTTT. This encodes CASSSGADTDTQYF.

Ten or more counts support this clonotype. The chain has TRBV14 and TRBJ2-1, with 12 bases that match TRBD2. V lost 1 base to trimming and J lost 0 bases; unmatched junction nucleotides: 1. CDR3 length: 17 amino acids. Germline V gene lookup returns CDR1 SGHDN and CDR2 FVKESK. CDR3 in amino acids: CASSQGTSGISYNEQFF. In DNA form, the CDR3 reads TGTGCCAGCAGCCAAGGGACTAGCGGGATCTCCTACAATGAGCAGTTCTTC.

This clonotype came up a few times. The chain links TRBV6-5 to TRBJ2-3; 11 nucleotides match TRBD2. Unmatched junction bases numbered 17, after V lost 11 bases and J lost 4 bases. This CDR3 is 17 amino acids long. Germline assignment: CDR1 MNHEY and CDR2 SVGAGI. CDR3 sequence reads: CAASEVTSGVEPDTQYF. The CDR3 region has the DNA TGTGCCGCCTCAGAGGTGACTAGCGGGGTCGAGCCAGATACGCAGTATTTT.

This clonotype is medium-sized (0.01 to 0.1%). The genes are TRBV6-2 or TRBV6-3 and TRBJ2-2, with D hard to call. V gave up 2 bases and J gave up 3 bases, with 4 bases separating them. CDR1 is MNHEY and CDR2 is SVGEGT in the germline V gene. The length of the CDR3 is 13 residues. CDR3 DNA sequence: TGTGCCAGCAGTTACAGAGACACCGGGGAGCTGTTTTTT. This encodes CASSYRDTGELFF.

V gene TRBV5-1 combines with J gene TRBJ2-5; TRBD1 might be the D (5 bases). Germline lookup yields CDR1 SGHRS and CDR2 YFSETQ. This CDR3 has 14 residues. Deletions cut 0 bases from V and 3 bases from J, with 9 bases between. The CDR3 is CASSLGQLEETQYF. The CDR3 coding sequence is TGCGCCAGCAGCTTGGGACAGCTTGAAGAGACCCAGTACTTC.

The chain uses TRBV4-2 and TRBJ2-1, with TRBD1 as a possible D gene (5 bases). Germline CDR1 LGHNA, CDR2 YNFKEQ. This CDR3 is built from 14 residues. Trimming stripped 4 bases from V and 7 bases from J, with 14 bases between. The CDR3 DNA sequence: TGTGCCAGCAGCCTCTGGCAGGGTGGGAATGAGCAGTTCTTC. It codes for CASSLWQGGNEQFF.

The rearrangement links TRBV6-1 to TRBJ1-5; D might be TRBD1 (5 bases). Germline values: CDR1 MNHNS, CDR2 SASEGT. V was trimmed by 0 bases and J by 5 bases, leaving 14 bases between them. The CDR3 is made up of 16 amino acids. The CDR3 region is CASSEAGRPQDQPQHF. The CDR3 nucleotides read TGTGCCAGCAGTGAAGCCGGTAGGCCACAGGATCAGCCCCAGCATTTT.

The chain couples TRBV30 to TRBJ2-7; TRBD2 might be the D (8 bases). The CDR3 contains 15 residues. CDR1 is GTSNPN and CDR2 is SVGIG in the germline V gene (reference sequence). V lost 0 bases and J lost 7, with 19 bases in between. In nucleotides, the CDR3 is TGTGCCTGGAGTGTACAGGGGTCAGCGGGAGAGGAGCAGTACTTC. Protein sequence: CAWSVQGSAGEEQYF.

There are many counts of this clonotype. This chain uses TRBV2 with TRBJ1-1; D not certain. The CDR3 covers 13 residues. The V gene lost 3 bases and the J gene lost 3 bases, with 8 bases spanning the gap. Germline assignment: CDR1 SNHLY and CDR2 FYNNEI. The CDR3: CASSETGHTEAFF. CDR3 nucleotide sequence: TGTGCCAGCAGTGAGACTGGGCACACTGAAGCTTTCTTT.

This clonotype was counted many times. This rearrangement joins TRBV29-1 to TRBJ1-1; D is uncertain. The CDR3 is 15 amino acids. Deletions cut 4 bases from V and 5 bases from J, with 20 bases between. Germline CDR1 reads SQVTM; CDR2 reads ANQGSEA. The CDR3 spells CSVADPDRDRTEAFF. The CDR3 nucleotides are TGCAGCGTTGCGGACCCGGACCGTGACCGAACTGAAGCTTTCTTT.

The chain links TRBV30 to TRBJ2-7; D remains unclear. Deletions cut 2 bases from V and 2 bases from J, with 13 bases between. In germline, CDR1 is GTSNPN, CDR2 SVGIG (reference sequence). The CDR3 loop spans 14 amino acids. CDR3 residues: CAWSPGETTYEQYF. The CDR3 region has the DNA TGTGCCTGGAGTCCCGGAGAAACGACCTACGAGCAGTACTTC.

This clonotype came up many times. The rearrangement joins TRBV27 to TRBJ1-1, with D perhaps TRBD1 (6 bases). CDR1 is MNHEY and CDR2 is SMNVEV in the germline V gene (reference sequence). CDR3 length: 13 residues. Trimming pared 5 bases from V and 8 bases from J, leaving 15 bases between. The chain's CDR3 is CASSQRGQLEAFF. CDR3 nucleotide sequence: TGTGCCAGCAGTCAACGAGGACAGTTAGAAGCTTTCTTT.

In this sample, this clonotype turned up many times. This chain joins TRBV5-4 and TRBJ2-3; D uncertain. Between the trimmed V and J ends, which lost 1 base and 0 bases, there was a span of 18 bases. The CDR3 loop spans 18 amino acids. In germline, CDR1 is SGHNT, CDR2 YYREEE (reference sequence). CDR3 sequence: CASSLSPYIERSTDTQYF. DNA of the CDR3: TGTGCCAGCAGCTTGTCCCCTTACATCGAGCGCAGCACAGATACGCAGTATTTT.

This clonotype has only a few counts. The J gene is TRBJ2-7, the V gene TRBV27; a possible D gene is TRBD1 (6 bases). Per germline, CDR1 MNHEY and CDR2 SMNVEV (reference sequence). CDR3 size: 15 residues. Between the trimmed V and J ends, which lost 4 bases and 3 bases, there was a span of 16 bases. The CDR3 region is CASSSSRGVVYEQYF. The DNA of the CDR3 is TGTGCCAGCAGTTCCTCCAGGGGCGTAGTCTACGAGCAGTACTTC.